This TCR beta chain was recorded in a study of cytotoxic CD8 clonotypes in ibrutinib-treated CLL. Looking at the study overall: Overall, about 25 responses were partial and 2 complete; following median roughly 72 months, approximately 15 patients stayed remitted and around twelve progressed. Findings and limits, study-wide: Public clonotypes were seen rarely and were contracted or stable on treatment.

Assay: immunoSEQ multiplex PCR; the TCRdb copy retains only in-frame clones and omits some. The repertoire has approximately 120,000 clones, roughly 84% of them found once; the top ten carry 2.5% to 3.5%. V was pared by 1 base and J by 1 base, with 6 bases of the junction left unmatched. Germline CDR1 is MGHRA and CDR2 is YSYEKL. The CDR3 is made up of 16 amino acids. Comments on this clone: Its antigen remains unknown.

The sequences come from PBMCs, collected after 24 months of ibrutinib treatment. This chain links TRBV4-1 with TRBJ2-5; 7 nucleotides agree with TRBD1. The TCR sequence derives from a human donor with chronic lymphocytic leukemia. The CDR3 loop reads CASSQGLRGPQETQYF. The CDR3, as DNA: TGCGCCAGCAGCCAAGGCCTAAGGGGGCCCCAAGAGACCCAGTACTTC.